This paragraph covers one T cell receptor (beta chain) sequence. Antigen unknown. The sample belongs to a study of breast tumors, draining lymph nodes, adjacent tissues. The study, taken as a whole, reports: Compared with lymph nodes, tumors were less diverse; compared with nontumor tissue, more. Data only fit, rather than demonstrated, lymph node origin of most tumor T cells. Findings are consistent with lymph node origin and intratumoral expansion of most tumor T cells.

The CDR3 consists of 13 residues. Trimming stripped 3 bases from V and 8 bases from J, with 11 bases between. TCRdb re-called the multiplex PCR reads through MiXCR, storing one row per CDR3 protein. The repertoire holds 13,000 or so distinct CDR3 sequences, with about 62% as singletons. The chain recombines TRBV12-3 or TRBV12-4 with TRBJ1-5; D not resolved. The receptor's source is a female donor with breast cancer. Some clones in this sample may be carry-over from other donors' samples. Sequencing used tumor-adjacent breast tissue. The CDR3, as DNA: TGTGCCAGCAGTTTGCATCCTTGGGAGCCCCAGCATTTT. Translated: CASSLHPWEPQHF.